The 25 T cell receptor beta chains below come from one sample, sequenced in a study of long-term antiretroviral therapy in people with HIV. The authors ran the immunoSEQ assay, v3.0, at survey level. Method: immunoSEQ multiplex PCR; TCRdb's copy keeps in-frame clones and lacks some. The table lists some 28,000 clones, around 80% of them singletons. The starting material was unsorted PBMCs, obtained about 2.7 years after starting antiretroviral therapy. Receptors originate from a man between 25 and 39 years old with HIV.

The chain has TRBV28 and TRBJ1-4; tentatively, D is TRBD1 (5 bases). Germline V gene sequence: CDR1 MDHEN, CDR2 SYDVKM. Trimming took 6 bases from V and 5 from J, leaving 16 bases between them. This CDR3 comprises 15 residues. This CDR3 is CASSPPGRMNEKLFF. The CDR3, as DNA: TGTGCCAGCAGCCCACCGGGGCGCATGAATGAAAAACTGTTTTTT.

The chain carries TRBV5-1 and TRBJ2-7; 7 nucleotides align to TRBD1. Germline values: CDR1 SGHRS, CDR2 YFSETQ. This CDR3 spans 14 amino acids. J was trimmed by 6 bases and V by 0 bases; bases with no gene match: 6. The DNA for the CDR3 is TGCGCCAGCAGCTTGGGGGTAGGGGGCCCCGAGCAGTACTTC. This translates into CASSLGVGGPEQYF. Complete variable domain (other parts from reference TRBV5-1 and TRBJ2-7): KAGVTQTPRYLIKTRGQQVTLSCSPISGHRSVSWYQQTPGQGLQFLFEYFSETQRNKGNFPGRFSGRQFSNSRSEMNVSTLELGDSALYLCASSLGVGGPEQYFGPGTRLTVT.

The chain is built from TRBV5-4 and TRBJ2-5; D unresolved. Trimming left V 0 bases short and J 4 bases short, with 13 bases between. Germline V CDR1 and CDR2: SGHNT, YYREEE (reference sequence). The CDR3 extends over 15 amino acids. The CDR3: CASSLDMFTRETQYF. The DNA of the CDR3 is TGTGCCAGCAGCTTGGATATGTTTACCAGAGAGACCCAGTACTTC.

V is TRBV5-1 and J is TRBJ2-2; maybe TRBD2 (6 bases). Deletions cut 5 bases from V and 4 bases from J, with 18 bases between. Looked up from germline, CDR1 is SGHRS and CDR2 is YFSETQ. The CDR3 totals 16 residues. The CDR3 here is CASRDLGQGGTGELFF. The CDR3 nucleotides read TGCGCCAGCAGGGACTTGGGGCAGGGAGGCACCGGGGAGCTGTTTTTT.

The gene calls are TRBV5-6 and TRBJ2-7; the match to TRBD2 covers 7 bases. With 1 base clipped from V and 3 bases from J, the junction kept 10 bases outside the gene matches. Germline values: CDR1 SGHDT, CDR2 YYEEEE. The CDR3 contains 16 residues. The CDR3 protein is CASSLKGASGFYEQYF. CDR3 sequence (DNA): TGTGCCAGCAGCTTGAAAGGAGCTAGCGGCTTCTACGAGCAGTACTTC. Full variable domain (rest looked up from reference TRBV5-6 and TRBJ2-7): DAGVTQSPTHLIKTRGQQVTLRCSPKSGHDTVSWYQQALGQGPQFIFQYYEEEERQRGNFPDRFSGHQFPNYSSELNVNALLLGDSALYLCASSLKGASGFYEQYFGPGTRLTVT.

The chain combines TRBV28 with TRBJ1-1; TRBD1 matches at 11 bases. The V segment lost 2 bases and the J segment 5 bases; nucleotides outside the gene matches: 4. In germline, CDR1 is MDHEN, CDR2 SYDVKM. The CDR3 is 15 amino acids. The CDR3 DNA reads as TGTGCCAGCAGTTTAGTAGGGACAGGGGGGACTGAAGCTTTCTTT. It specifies CASSLVGTGGTEAFF.

DNA for the CDR3: TGTGCCAGCAGCTTGGATAAAGGGGCAACTAATGAAAAACTGTTTTTT. It specifies CASSLDKGATNEKLFF. The chain recombines TRBV5-4 with TRBJ1-4; maybe TRBD1 (5 bases). V gave up 0 bases and J gave up 0 bases, with 9 bases separating them. The CDR3 contains 16 residues. Germline V gene sequence: CDR1 SGHNT, CDR2 YYREEE (reference sequence).

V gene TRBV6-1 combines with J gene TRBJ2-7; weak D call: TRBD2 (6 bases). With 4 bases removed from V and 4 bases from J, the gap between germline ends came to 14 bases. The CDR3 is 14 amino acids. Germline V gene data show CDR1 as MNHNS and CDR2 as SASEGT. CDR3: CASSGRGTYYEQYF. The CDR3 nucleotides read TGTGCCAGCAGTGGGAGGGGAACCTATTACGAGCAGTACTTC.

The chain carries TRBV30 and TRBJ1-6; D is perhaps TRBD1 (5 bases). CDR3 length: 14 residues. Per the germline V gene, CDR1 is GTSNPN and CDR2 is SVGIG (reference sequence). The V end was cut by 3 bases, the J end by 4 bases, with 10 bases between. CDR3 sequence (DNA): TGTGCCTGGAGCGCAGGGACTTATAATTCACCCCTCCACTTT. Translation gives CAWSAGTYNSPLHF. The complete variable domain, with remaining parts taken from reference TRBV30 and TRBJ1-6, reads SQTIHQWPATLVQPVGSPLSLECTVEGTSNPNLYWYRQAAGRGLQLLFYSVGIGQISSEVPQNLSASRPQDRQFILSSKKLLLSDSGFYLCAWSAGTYNSPLHFGNGTRLTVT.

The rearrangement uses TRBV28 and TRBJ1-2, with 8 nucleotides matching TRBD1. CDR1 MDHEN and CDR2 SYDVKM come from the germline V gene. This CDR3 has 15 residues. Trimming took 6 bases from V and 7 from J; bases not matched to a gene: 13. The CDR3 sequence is CASRRRRDRPSGYTF. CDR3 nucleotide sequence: TGTGCCAGCAGGCGGCGAAGGGACAGGCCAAGTGGCTACACCTTC.

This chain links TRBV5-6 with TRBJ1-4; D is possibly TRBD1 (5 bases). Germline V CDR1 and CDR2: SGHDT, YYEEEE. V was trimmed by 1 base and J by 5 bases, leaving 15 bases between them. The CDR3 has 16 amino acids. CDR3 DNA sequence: TGTGCCAGCAGCTTGTCCGGGGGGGGTCGAAATGAAAAACTGTTTTTT. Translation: CASSLSGGGRNEKLFF.

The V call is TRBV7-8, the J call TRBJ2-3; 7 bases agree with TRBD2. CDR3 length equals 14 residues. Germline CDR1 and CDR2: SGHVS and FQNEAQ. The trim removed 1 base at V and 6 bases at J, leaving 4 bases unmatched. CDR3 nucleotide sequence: TGTGCCAGCAGCTTAGGGCTAGCGGTCGATACGCAGTATTTT. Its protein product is CASSLGLAVDTQYF.

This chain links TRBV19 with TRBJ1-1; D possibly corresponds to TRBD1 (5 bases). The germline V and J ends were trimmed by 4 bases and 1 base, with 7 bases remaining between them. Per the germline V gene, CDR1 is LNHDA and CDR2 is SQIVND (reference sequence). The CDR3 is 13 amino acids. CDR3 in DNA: TGTGCCAGTAGTAAGACAGCGAACACTGAAGCTTTCTTT. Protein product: CASSKTANTEAFF.

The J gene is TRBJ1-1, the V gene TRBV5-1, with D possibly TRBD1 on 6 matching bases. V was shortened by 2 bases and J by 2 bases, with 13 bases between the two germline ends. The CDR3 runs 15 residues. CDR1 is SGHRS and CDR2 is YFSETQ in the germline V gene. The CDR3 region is CASSLTQGFNTEAFF. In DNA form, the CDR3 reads TGCGCCAGCAGCTTAACACAGGGATTCAACACTGAAGCTTTCTTT.

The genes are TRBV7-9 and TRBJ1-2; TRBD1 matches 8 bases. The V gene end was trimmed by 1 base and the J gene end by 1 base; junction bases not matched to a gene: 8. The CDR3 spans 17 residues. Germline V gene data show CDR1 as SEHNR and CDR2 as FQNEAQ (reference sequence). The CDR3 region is CASSLGLTGDYNYGYTF. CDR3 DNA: TGTGCCAGCAGCTTAGGATTGACAGGGGATTATAACTATGGCTACACCTTC.

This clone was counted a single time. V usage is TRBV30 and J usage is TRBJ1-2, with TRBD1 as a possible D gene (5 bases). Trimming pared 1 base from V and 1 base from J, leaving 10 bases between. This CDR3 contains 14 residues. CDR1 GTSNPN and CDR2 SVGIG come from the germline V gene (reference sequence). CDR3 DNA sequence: TGTGCCTGGAGTGGGCAGGGAGGTAACTATGGCTACACCTTC. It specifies CAWSGQGGNYGYTF.

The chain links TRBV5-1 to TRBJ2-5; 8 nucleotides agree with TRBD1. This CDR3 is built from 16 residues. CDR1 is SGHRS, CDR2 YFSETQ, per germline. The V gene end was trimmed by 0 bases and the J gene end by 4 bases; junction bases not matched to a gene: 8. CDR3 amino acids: CASSLDAGGSIETQYF. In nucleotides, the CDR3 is TGCGCCAGCAGCTTGGACGCAGGGGGCTCAATAGAGACCCAGTACTTC.

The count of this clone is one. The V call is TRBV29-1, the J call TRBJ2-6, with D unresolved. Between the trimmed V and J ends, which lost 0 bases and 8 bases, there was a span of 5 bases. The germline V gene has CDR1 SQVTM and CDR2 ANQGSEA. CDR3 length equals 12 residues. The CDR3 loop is CSVEERPNVLTF. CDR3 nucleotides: TGCAGCGTTGAAGAAAGGCCCAACGTCCTGACTTTC.

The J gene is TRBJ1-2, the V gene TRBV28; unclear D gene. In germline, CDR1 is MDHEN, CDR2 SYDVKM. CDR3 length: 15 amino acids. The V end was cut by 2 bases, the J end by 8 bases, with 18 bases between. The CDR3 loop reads CASSLGDRLYGGYTF. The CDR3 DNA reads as TGTGCCAGCAGTTTAGGTGACCGCTTATACGGCGGCTACACCTTC.

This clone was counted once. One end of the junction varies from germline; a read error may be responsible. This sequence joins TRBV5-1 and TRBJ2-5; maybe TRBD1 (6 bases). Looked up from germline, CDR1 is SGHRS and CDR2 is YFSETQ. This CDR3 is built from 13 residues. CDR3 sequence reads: CASSPDSQGTQYF. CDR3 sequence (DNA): TGCGCCAGCAGCCCGGACAGTCAAGGGACCCAGTACTTC.

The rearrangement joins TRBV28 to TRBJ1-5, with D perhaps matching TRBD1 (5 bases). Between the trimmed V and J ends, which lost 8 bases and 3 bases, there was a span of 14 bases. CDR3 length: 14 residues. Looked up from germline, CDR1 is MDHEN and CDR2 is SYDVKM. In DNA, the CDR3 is TGTGCCAGCTATCGGGGGGAGGACAATCAGCCCCAGCATTTT. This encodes CASYRGEDNQPQHF.

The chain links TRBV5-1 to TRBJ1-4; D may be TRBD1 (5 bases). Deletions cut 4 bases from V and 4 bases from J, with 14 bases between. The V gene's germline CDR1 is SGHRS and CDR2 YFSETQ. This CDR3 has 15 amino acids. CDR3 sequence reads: CASSPRQSLNEKLFF. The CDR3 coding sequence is TGCGCCAGCAGCCCCAGACAGTCTCTTAATGAAAAACTGTTTTTT.

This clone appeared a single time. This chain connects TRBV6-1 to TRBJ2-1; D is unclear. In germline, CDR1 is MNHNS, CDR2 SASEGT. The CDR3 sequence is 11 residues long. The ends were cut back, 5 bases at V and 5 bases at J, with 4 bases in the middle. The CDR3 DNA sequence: TGTGCCAGCAGTTACCACAATGAGCAGTTCTTC. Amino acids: CASSYHNEQFF.

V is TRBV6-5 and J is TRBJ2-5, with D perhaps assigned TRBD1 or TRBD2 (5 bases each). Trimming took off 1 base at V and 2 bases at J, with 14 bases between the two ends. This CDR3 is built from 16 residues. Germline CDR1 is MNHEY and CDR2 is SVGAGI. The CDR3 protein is CASSYFKGPGQETQYF. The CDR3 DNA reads TGTGCCAGCAGTTACTTTAAGGGGCCGGGGCAAGAGACCCAGTACTTC.

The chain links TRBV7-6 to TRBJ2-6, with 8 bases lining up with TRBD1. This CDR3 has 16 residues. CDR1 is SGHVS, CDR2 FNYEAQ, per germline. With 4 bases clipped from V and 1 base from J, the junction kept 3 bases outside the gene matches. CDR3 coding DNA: TGTGCCAGCAGCTCAGGGGGCGCTTCTGGGGCCAACGTCCTGACTTTC. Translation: CASSSGGASGANVLTF.